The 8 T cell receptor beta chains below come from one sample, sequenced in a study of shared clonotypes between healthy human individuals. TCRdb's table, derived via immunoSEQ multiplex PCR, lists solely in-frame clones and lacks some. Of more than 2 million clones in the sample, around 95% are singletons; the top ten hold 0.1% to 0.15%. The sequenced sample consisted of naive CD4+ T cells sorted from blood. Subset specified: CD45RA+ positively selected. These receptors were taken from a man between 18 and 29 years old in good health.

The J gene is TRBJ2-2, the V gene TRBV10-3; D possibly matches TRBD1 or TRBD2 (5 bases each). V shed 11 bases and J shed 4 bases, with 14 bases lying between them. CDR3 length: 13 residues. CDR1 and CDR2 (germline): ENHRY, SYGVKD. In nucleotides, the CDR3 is TGTGCCGCCCGGGACCCCGGCACCGGGGAGCTGTTTTTT. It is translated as CAARDPGTGELFF.

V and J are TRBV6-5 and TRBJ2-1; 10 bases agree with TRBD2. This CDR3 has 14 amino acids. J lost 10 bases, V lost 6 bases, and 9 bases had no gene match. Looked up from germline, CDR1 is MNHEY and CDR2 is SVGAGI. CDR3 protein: CASSFSGRSGEQFF. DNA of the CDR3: TGTGCCAGCAGCTTTAGCGGGAGGTCAGGAGAGCAGTTCTTC.

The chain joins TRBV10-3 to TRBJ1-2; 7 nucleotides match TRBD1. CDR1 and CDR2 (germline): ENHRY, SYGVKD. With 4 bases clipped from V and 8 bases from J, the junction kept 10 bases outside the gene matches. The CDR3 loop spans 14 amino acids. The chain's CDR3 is CAISGGTDRRGYTF. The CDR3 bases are TGTGCCATCAGTGGTGGGACAGATAGAAGGGGCTACACCTTC.

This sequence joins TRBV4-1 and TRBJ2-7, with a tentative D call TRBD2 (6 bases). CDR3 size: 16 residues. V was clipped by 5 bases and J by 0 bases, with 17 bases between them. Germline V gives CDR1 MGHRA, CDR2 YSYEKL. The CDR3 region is CASSSPLALPSYEQYF. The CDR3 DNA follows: TGCGCCAGCAGCTCCCCACTAGCCCTACCCTCCTACGAGCAGTACTTC.

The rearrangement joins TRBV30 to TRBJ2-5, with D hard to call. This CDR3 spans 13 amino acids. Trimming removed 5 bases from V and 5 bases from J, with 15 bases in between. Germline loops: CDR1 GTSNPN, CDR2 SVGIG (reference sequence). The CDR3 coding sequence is TGTGCCTGGTCGGACGGTTTTGTGGAGACCCAGTACTTC. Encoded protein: CAWSDGFVETQYF.

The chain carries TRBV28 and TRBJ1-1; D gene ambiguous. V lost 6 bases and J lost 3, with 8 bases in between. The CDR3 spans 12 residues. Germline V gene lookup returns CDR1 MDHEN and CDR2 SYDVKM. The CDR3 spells CASRSGYTEAFF. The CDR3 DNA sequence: TGTGCCAGCAGATCCGGTTACACTGAAGCTTTCTTT.

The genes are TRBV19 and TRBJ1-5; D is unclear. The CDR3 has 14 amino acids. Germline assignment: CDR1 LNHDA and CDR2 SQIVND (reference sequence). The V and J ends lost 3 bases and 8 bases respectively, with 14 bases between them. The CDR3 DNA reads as TGTGCCAGTAGTATCTTGAAGGTCGGGGAGCCCCAGCATTTT. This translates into CASSILKVGEPQHF.

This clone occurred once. The CDR3 nucleotides are TGTGCCAGCAGTGTACTAGCGGGAGGGCCTTACGAGCAGTACTTC. Its protein is CASSVLAGGPYEQYF. The chain joins TRBV2 to TRBJ2-7, with 13 nucleotides matching TRBD2. The trim removed 4 bases at V and 4 bases at J, leaving 4 bases unmatched. Looked up from germline, CDR1 is SNHLY and CDR2 is FYNNEI. The CDR3 totals 15 residues.